This T cell receptor (beta chain) is from a study of response to subunit inactivated influenza vaccine. Study findings and constraints: Authors suggested each seasonal influenza vaccination recruits few new T cells.

TCRdb reanalysed the RT-PCR reads using MiXCR and keeps one entry per CDR3 protein. In the table there are a few hundred thousand distinct CDR3 sequences, roughly 22% of which are singletons. Regarding this clonotype: Antigen specificity is unknown.

Trimming took off 3 bases at V and 4 bases at J, with 14 bases between the two ends. Germline V gene data show CDR1 as SGHAT and CDR2 as FQNNGV. CDR3 length equals 15 residues. The sequence came from a man between 50 and 75 years old who received an inactivated influenza vaccine. Specimen: PBMCs from blood, collected about 20 months after vaccination. V and J are TRBV11-2 and TRBJ2-3; weak D call: TRBD1 (6 bases). The CDR3 reads CASSLVGNRADTQYF. The CDR3 DNA reads as TGTGCCAGCAGCTTGGTAGGGAACAGGGCAGATACGCAGTATTTT. Full variable domain (rest looked up from reference TRBV11-2 and TRBJ2-3): EAGVAQSPRYKIIEKRQSVAFWCNPISGHATLYWYQQILGQGPKLLIQFQNNGVVDDSQLPKDRFSAERLKGVDSTLKIQPAKLEDSAVYLCASSLVGNRADTQYFGPGTRLTVL.